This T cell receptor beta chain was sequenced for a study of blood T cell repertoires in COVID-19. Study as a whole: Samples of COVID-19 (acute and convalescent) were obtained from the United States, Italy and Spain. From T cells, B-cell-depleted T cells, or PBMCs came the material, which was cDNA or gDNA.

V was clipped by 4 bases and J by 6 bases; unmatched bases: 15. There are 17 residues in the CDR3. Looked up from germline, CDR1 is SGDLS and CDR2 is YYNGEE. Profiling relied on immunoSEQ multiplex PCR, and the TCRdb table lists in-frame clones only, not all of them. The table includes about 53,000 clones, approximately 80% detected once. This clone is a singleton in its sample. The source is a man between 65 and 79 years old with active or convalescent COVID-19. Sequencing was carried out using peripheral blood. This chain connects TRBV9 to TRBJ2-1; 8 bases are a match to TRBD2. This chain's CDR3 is CASSPRTQRERGNEQFF. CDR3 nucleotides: TGTGCCAGCAGCCCCCGAACCCAGCGGGAGCGTGGCAATGAGCAGTTCTTC.